The rows below give T cell receptor beta chains drawn from one sample of a study of beta chain features in type 1 diabetes. TCRdb's copy holds only in-frame clones and misses some; the assay was immunoSEQ multiplex PCR. The sample includes more than 95,000 clones, approximately 15% of them seen just once. Sample: central memory CD4+ T cells from blood. The receptor set was obtained from a young man with type 1 diabetes. Both conserved end residues are part of each CDR3. A D gene is named only where the DNA matches it firmly. Where a row states a size, it is once, few, many or the class of an expanded clone; other rows omit it.

TRBV6-5	-	15	TRBJ1-3	-	CASSRQVSSGNTIYF	TGTGCCAGCAGTCGACAGGTCAGCTCTGGAAACACCATATATTTT
TRBV2	-	11	TRBJ1-4	-	CASGEGAILFF	TGTGCCAGCGGGGAGGGAGCTATCCTGTTTTTT
TRBV5-1	-	15	TRBJ2-7	TRBD2	CASSSQSGRAYEQYF	TGCGCCAGCAGCTCACAGAGCGGGAGGGCCTACGAGCAGTACTTC
TRBV4-1	-	16	TRBJ2-7	TRBD1	CASSPPGTGVSYEQYF	TGCGCCAGCAGCCCGCCGGGGACAGGGGTGAGCTACGAGCAGTACTTC
TRBV29-1	-	13	TRBJ2-1	-	CSVTYSSYNEQFF	TGCAGCGTGACCTACAGCTCCTACAATGAGCAGTTCTTC
TRBV27	few	15	TRBJ2-7	-	CASRPVGPSSYEQYF	TGTGCCAGCAGACCAGTGGGACCAAGCTCCTACGAGCAGTACTTC
TRBV9	-	17	TRBJ2-3	TRBD2	CASSVQSGGLSTDTQYF	TGTGCCAGCAGCGTACAAAGCGGGGGACTGAGCACAGATACGCAGTATTTT
TRBV18	-	13	TRBJ2-5	-	CASSQGHQETQYF	TGTGCCAGCTCACAGGGACACCAAGAGACCCAGTACTTC
TRBV30	many	14	TRBJ2-1	TRBD1	CAWDPGQAYNEQFF	TGTGCCTGGGACCCGGGACAGGCATACAATGAGCAGTTCTTC
TRBV2	-	15	TRBJ2-1	-	CASSEEWAGMNEQFF	TGTGCCAGCAGTGAGGAGTGGGCGGGGATGAATGAGCAGTTCTTC
TRBV18	few	14	TRBJ1-2	TRBD1	CASSPGQENYGYTF	TGTGCCAGCTCACCGGGACAGGAAAACTATGGCTACACCTTC
TRBV19	-	13	TRBJ2-7	-	CASSNVGRREQYF	TGTGCCAGTAGCAACGTCGGGCGTCGCGAGCAGTACTTC
TRBV30	-	14	TRBJ2-6	-	CAWRRDSGANVLTF	TGTGCCTGGCGGCGGGACTCTGGGGCCAACGTCCTGACTTTC
TRBV29-1	many	20	TRBJ2-1	-	CSVPTPTRQFGSRGYNEQFF	TGCAGCGTACCCACCCCGACCAGACAGTTCGGGAGCCGGGGGTACAATGAGCAGTTCTTC
TRBV28	-	11	TRBJ2-5	-	CASGSQETQYF	TGTGCCAGCGGCTCCCAAGAGACCCAGTACTTC
TRBV5-1	-	14	TRBJ2-5	-	CASSLVPDSETQYF	TGCGCCAGCAGCTTGGTGCCGGACTCAGAGACCCAGTACTTC
TRBV2	many	15	TRBJ2-7	TRBD2	CASSEGLAVPYEQYF	TGTGCCAGCAGTGAAGGACTAGCGGTCCCCTACGAGCAGTACTTC
TRBV19	few	16	TRBJ1-4	TRBD1	CASSTDPGQGYEKLFF	TGTGCCAGTAGTACGGACCCGGGACAGGGATATGAAAAACTGTTTTTT
TRBV28	few	13	TRBJ1-4	TRBD1	CAILKTGVEKLFF	TGTGCCATCCTGAAAACAGGGGTCGAAAAACTGTTTTTT
TRBV10-3	-	13	TRBJ2-5	-	CAISDGARETQYF	TGTGCCATCAGCGACGGCGCAAGAGAGACCCAGTACTTC
TRBV30	-	17	TRBJ2-2	TRBD2	CAWSVRASGRNTGELFF	TGTGCCTGGAGTGTAAGGGCTAGCGGGAGGAACACCGGGGAGCTGTTTTTT
TRBV28	-	12	TRBJ1-5	-	CASSESNQPQHF	TGTGCCAGCAGTGAGAGCAATCAGCCCCAGCATTTT
TRBV7-3	many	12	TRBJ1-3	-	CASIRSGNTIYF	TGTGCCAGCATCCGCTCTGGAAACACCATATATTTT
TRBV29-1	many	15	TRBJ2-5	TRBD2	CSAERQPGGQETQYF	TGCAGCGCAGAAAGGCAACCGGGAGGACAAGAGACCCAGTACTTC
TRBV18	many	14	TRBJ1-1	-	CASSREESNTEAFF	TGTGCCAGCTCTCGAGAGGAGTCGAACACTGAAGCTTTCTTT